This T cell receptor (beta chain) was found in a study of blood T cell repertoires in COVID-19. The wider study: Nucleic acid was either cDNA or gDNA, and it came from T cells, B-cell-depleted T cells, or PBMCs.

How the authors handled the data: Reference gene primer amplification gave estimated nucleated cell counts. This table comes from immunoSEQ multiplex PCR, and its TCRdb copy is limited to in-frame clones, with some not included. Clonal size and the V and J genes are those of that table, whereas D and trimming came from the DNA. The sample contains under 300,000 clones, roughly 90% of which appear only once. V trimming: 9 bases; J trimming: 0 bases; junction bases outside the gene matches: 8. Germline CDR1 and CDR2: MNHEY and SVGAGI. This CDR3 region has 14 residues. The sample comprised PBMCs or T cells enriched from blood (not recorded which). The rearrangement uses TRBV6-5 and TRBJ2-7; 7 bases map to TRBD1. The TCR sequence derives from a woman aged 40 to 49 who had recovered from COVID-19. In DNA, the CDR3 is TGTGCCAGGGGACAGAAACTGAGCTCCTACGAGCAGTACTTC. This gives the protein CARGQKLSSYEQYF.